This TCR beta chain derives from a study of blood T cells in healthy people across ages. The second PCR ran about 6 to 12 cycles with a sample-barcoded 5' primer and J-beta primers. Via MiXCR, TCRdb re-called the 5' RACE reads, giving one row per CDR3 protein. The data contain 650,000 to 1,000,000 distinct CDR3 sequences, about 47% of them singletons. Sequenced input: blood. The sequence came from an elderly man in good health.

CDR3 DNA: TGTGCCAGCAGCTTAGGGGGACAGGGATTTGAAAAACTGTTTTTT. This gives the protein CASSLGGQGFEKLFF. This chain uses TRBV7-9 with TRBJ1-4, with 9 positions matching TRBD1. Trimming took 1 base from V and 7 from J; bases not matched to a gene: 4. CDR1 is SEHNR, CDR2 FQNEAQ, per germline (reference sequence). CDR3 size: 15 residues.